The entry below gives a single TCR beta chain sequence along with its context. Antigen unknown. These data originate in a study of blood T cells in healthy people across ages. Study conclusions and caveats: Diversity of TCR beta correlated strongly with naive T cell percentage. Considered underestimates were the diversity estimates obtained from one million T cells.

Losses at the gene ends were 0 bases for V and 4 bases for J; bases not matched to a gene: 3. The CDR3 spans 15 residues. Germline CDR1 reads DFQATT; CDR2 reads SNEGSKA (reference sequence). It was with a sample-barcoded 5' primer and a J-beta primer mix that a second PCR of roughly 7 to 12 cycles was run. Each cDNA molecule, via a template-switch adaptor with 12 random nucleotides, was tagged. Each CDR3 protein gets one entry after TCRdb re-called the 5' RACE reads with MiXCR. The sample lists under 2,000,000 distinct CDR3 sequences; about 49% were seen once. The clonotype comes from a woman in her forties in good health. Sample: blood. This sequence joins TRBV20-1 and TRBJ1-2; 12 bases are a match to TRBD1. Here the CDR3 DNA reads TGCAGTGCTAGAGATCAGGGACAGGGGGCCTATGGCTACACCTTC. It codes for CSARDQGQGAYGYTF.